The subject of this entry is one T cell receptor (beta chain). The antigen is unknown. Each CDR3 protein is one row after TCRdb ran MiXCR on the 5' RACE reads. The profile shows about 33,000 distinct CDR3 sequences, around an eighth of them singletons. This specimen belongs to a study of CD8 T cells in ankylosing spondylitis. CDR3 size: 16 residues. Trimming left V 0 bases short and J 4 bases short, with 16 bases between. Germline-derived CDR1 and CDR2 are MNHEY and SVGAGI. General study findings and limits: A TCR beta motif of 7 or 8 highly homologous variants appeared characteristic of ankylosing spondylitis blood.

This receptor was taken from a male donor with ankylosing spondylitis. The chain combines TRBV6-5 with TRBJ2-7; D ambiguous. The sequenced material came from synovial fluid, either unsorted or a sorted T cell fraction (not recorded which). CDR3 sequence reads: CASSYSISFWVYEQYF. DNA of the CDR3: TGTGCCAGCAGTTACTCAATTTCGTTCTGGGTTTACGAGCAGTACTTC.